The subject of this entry is one T cell receptor beta chain. Its antigen is unknown. This sample is drawn from a study of OX40 agonist ivuxolimab in advanced cancers. Study-level findings and limits: Doses of 0.1 to 3.0 mg/kg were accompanied by clonal expansion of CD4+ and CD8+ blood T cells by week 6. Those patients achieving a partial response at 0.1-3.0 mg/kg showed among the lowest clonal expansion.

TCRdb keeps only in-frame clones here, not all; method: immunoSEQ multiplex PCR. The sample yields approximately 47,000 clones, about nine tenths seen once. Patients with a history of autoimmune disease or on systemic immunosuppression were excluded. Between the trimmed V and J ends, which lost 7 bases and 3 bases, there was a span of 9 bases. This CDR3 has 12 amino acids. Germline values: CDR1 SNHLY, CDR2 FYNNEI. The sample here was CD4+ or CD8+ T cells sorted from blood, taken in a trial of the OX40 agonist ivuxolimab. V usage is TRBV2 and J usage is TRBJ1-1; D gene ambiguous. The source is an adult with an advanced solid tumor such as melanoma, head and neck, liver or kidney cancer. CDR3 residues: CASNSGDTEAFF. The CDR3 DNA sequence: TGTGCCAGCAATTCCGGGGACACTGAAGCTTTCTTT.